At least ten counts were recorded for the clone carrying this T cell receptor beta chain. As yet, its antigen is unknown. Library construction for TCR beta used iRepertoire HTBI primers and Arm-PCR of CDR3 regions. Authors' data handling: Across the samples, identification revealed about 62 TRBV and 12 to 15 TRBJ segments. TCRdb re-called the multiplex PCR reads through MiXCR, storing one row per CDR3 protein. TCRdb's processing, not the authors' own work, is the source of the V and J calls. The sample contains 550,000 or so distinct CDR3 sequences, more than 10% of which appear only once. The CDR3 extends over 14 amino acids. The V end was cut by 6 bases, the J end by 3 bases, with 12 bases between. The germline V gene has CDR1 SNHLY and CDR2 FYNNEI. This specimen belongs to a study of regulatory T cells in long-lasting Graves disease. The time point: newly diagnosed GD, antithyroid drugs for less than 3 months. PBMC RNA was the source of the TCR library.

Findings and limits, study-wide: Persistent-disease Graves' patients showed less TCR diversity than new cases.

This sample also appeared in a second study, on T cells in Graves' hyperthyroidism and ophthalmopathy. In that study: Patients counted as stable if ophthalmopathy did not develop within 18 months. Most thyroid clonotypes with frequency above 0.001 were detected in blood.

The origin of this receptor is a woman under 40 with Graves disease. The V gene is TRBV2, the J gene TRBJ1-5; D remains unclear. The starting material was peripheral blood mononuclear cells (PBMCs), obtained at new diagnosis, from a patient treated with antithyroid drugs. The CDR3 nucleotides are TGTGCCAGCAGCCCCAGGATATTCAATCAGCCCCAGCATTTT. This translates into CASSPRIFNQPQHF.